These T cell receptor beta chains were read from a single sample in a study of cytomegalovirus exposure and HLA in healthy donors. Measured with immunoSEQ multiplex PCR; TCRdb has only the in-frame clones, and not every one. The data hold 99,000 or so clones, with over 75% observed a single time. Sequences were obtained from PBMCs. These receptors were taken from a man in his thirties or forties in good health and CMV-seropositive. CDR3s leave out the opening cysteine and the closing phenylalanine or tryptophan.

V gene,J gene,CDR3 protein
TRBV18,TRBJ1-5,ASSSGANQPQH
TRBV15,TRBJ2-7,ATSRDYRHPVYEQY
TRBV5-6,TRBJ1-1,ASSLVRQANTEAF
TRBV27,TRBJ2-2,ASSFWFGGIKAGELF
TRBV5-4,TRBJ1-2,ASSLGGGGQLNGYT
TRBV6-5,TRBJ1-2,ASSRAGGGGNGYT
TRBV5-5,TRBJ1-2,ASSLAGYGYT
TRBV19,TRBJ1-5,ASSIDRASSNQPQH
TRBV4-1,TRBJ1-2,ASSQDRVGRGYT
TRBV13,TRBJ2-7,ASSPSGDHSYEQY
TRBV7-8,TRBJ1-6,ASSLVGGSTLH
TRBV7-8,TRBJ1-1,ASSLARQGGAF
TRBV7-2,TRBJ2-4,ASSLVFGGAQNIQY
TRBV11-2,TRBJ2-7,ASSPSYEQY
TRBV4-1,TRBJ2-3,ASSQEAPSISTDTQY
TRBV29-1,TRBJ2-1,SAGLINEQF
TRBV5-1,-,ASSFVGQEYEQY
TRBV7-8,TRBJ1-1,ASSQLSEAF
TRBV28,TRBJ1-1,ASSQYQGRAF
TRBV5-1,TRBJ2-5,ASSLLAEGPGETQY
TRBV30,TRBJ2-2,AWSLAVGSRELF
TRBV18,TRBJ2-5,ASSPPGLAVETQY
TRBV5-1,TRBJ2-7,ASSVDGENAYEQY
TRBV19,TRBJ2-1,ASSRTGMNEQF
TRBV7-9,TRBJ1-2,ASSLDRTSYT
TRBV18,TRBJ1-5,ASSPATGADQPQH
TRBV7-2,TRBJ1-5,ASSLGFGSRQPQH
TRBV7-3,TRBJ2-3,ASSLSSSTDTQY
TRBV10-3,TRBJ2-5,AISETRETLETQY
TRBV9,TRBJ2-2,ASSVALAGGSTGELF
TRBV5-1,TRBJ2-1,ASSLDVGNEQF
TRBV5-6,TRBJ1-1,ASSLAPGHPNTEAF
TRBV28,-,ASNPSSTSSGEQY
TRBV18,TRBJ2-2,ASALRLAGFSGELF
TRBV12-5,TRBJ2-1,ASAGQSSYNEQF
TRBV9,TRBJ1-3,ASSVSVAGNSGNTIY
TRBV27,TRBJ1-2,ASSAPDRVGGSGYT
TRBV29-1,TRBJ1-1,SSMIRENTEAF
TRBV13,TRBJ2-1,ASSKRSGLAGSAPNVQF
TRBV10-3,TRBJ2-7,AISESRGIRSYEQY
TRBV5-1,TRBJ2-1,ASSVDTPRGNEQF
TRBV6-5,TRBJ1-2,ASSYSTSNYGYT
TRBV19,TRBJ1-3,ASNQGVNTIY
TRBV2,TRBJ1-5,ASSWDRGDQPQH
TRBV5-1,TRBJ1-1,ASSLGQGPNTEAF
TRBV14,TRBJ1-5,ASSQGLRIPQNSNQPQH
TRBV4-1,TRBJ1-4,ASSPGGWGVGEKLF
TRBV10-3,TRBJ2-2,ATCPKGGSGELF
TRBV5-1,TRBJ2-3,ASSLYIATDTQY
TRBV10-3,TRBJ2-1,ATTPGQGVHEQF
TRBV7-8,TRBJ2-7,ASSPLGQGDYEQY
TRBV2,TRBJ2-3,ASSETTASSYSTDTQY
TRBV18,TRBJ1-6,ASSAKQGDYSPLH
TRBV9,TRBJ2-1,ASSAPSGGSNEQF
TRBV4-1,TRBJ2-5,ASSQDHGTGGPWAQY
TRBV13,TRBJ1-1,ASSELDRGRNTEAF
TRBV29-1,TRBJ2-7,SVEDRESYEQY
TRBV5-1,TRBJ1-1,ASSLGQGLPEAF
TRBV7-7,-,ASSPGAGGEQY
TRBV2,TRBJ2-7,ASSRTSGSYEQY